The 7 T cell receptor beta chains in this list originate from one sample, sequenced in a study of T cell changes during pregnancy in multiple sclerosis. Measured with immunoSEQ multiplex PCR; TCRdb has only the in-frame clones, and not every one. The sample consists of tens of thousands of clones, 88% of them appearing once. The source material was CD4+ T cells from peripheral blood mononuclear cells, sampled in the second trimester of pregnancy. The receptors shown here come from a female donor with multiple sclerosis, enrolled in a pregnancy study.

J is TRBJ1-4 and V is TRBV6-6, with a possible D match to TRBD1 (6 bases). CDR1 MNHNY and CDR2 SVGAGI come from the germline V gene (reference sequence). This CDR3 region has 13 residues. V was trimmed by 6 bases and J by 8 bases, leaving 13 bases between them. DNA of the CDR3: TGTGCCAGCAGGATCCCTCAGGGGGAAAAACTGTTTTTT. It specifies CASRIPQGEKLFF.

This clone was recorded only once. This chain links TRBV9 with TRBJ1-1, with D maybe TRBD1 (5 bases). Germline V gene data show CDR1 as SGDLS and CDR2 as YYNGEE. The CDR3 extends over 13 amino acids. Trimming removed 7 bases from V and 2 bases from J, with 12 bases in between. The CDR3 DNA reads TGTGCCAGCTCGCAGGGCCTCAACACTGAAGCTTTCTTT. This codes for CASSQGLNTEAFF. The full variable domain, completed using reference TRBV9 and TRBJ1-1, is DSGVTQTPKHLITATGQRVTLRCSPRSGDLSVYWYQQSLDQGLQFLIQYYNGEERAKGNILERFSAQQFPDLHSELNLSSLELGDSALYFCASSQGLNTEAFFGQGTRLTVV.

The V gene is TRBV4-2, the J gene TRBJ2-7; 11 bases align to TRBD2. Trimming removed 4 bases from V and 1 base from J; junction bases left unmatched: 6. The V gene's germline CDR1 is LGHNA and CDR2 YNFKEQ. This CDR3 has 16 amino acids. The CDR3: CASSLGLAGNSYEQYF. Written as DNA, the CDR3 is TGTGCCAGCAGCCTCGGACTAGCGGGCAATTCCTACGAGCAGTACTTC.

This clone was counted a single time. This chain uses TRBV5-1 with TRBJ2-5; 10 nucleotides match TRBD2. V dropped 4 bases and J dropped 4; count of bases not matched to a gene: 13. Germline V lookup: CDR1 SGHRS, CDR2 YFSETQ. The CDR3 covers 17 residues. The CDR3 reads CASSNKGSGRAPETQYF. The CDR3 DNA reads as TGCGCCAGCAGCAACAAGGGGAGCGGGAGGGCCCCAGAGACCCAGTACTTC.

The rearrangement joins TRBV7-9 to TRBJ1-3; D possibly corresponds to TRBD1 (5 bases). CDR1 is SEHNR and CDR2 is FQNEAQ in the germline V gene (reference sequence). The CDR3 runs 14 residues. Trimming took 4 bases from V and 3 from J, leaving 10 bases between them. The CDR3 sequence: CASSSQGFGNTIYF. The CDR3 DNA follows: TGTGCCAGCAGCTCCCAGGGTTTTGGAAACACCATATATTTT.

Here the CDR3 DNA reads TGTGCCAGCATGGGGGGACTAGGCATTCTCAATGAGCAGTTCTTC. Translating gives CASMGGLGILNEQFF. The V gene is TRBV2, the J gene TRBJ2-1; 8 bases fit TRBD2. With V trimmed by 7 bases and J by 6 bases, 11 bases remained unmatched. Germline CDR1 and CDR2: SNHLY and FYNNEI. The CDR3 consists of 15 residues.

V and J are TRBV27 and TRBJ2-7; D might be TRBD2 (6 bases). Germline loops: CDR1 MNHEY, CDR2 SMNVEV (reference sequence). Deletions cut 2 bases from V and 4 bases from J, with 12 bases between. This CDR3 is built from 14 residues. CDR3 amino acids: CASSLRPGRYEQYF. In DNA, the CDR3 is TGTGCCAGCAGTTTACGCCCGGGGAGGTACGAGCAGTACTTC.